This T cell receptor (beta chain) was observed in a study of Graves' ophthalmopathy and Graves' hyperthyroidism. Overall study findings and caveats: A model built from 13 signatures distinguished ophthalmopathy from stable hyperthyroidism with 87.88% sensitivity and 81.08% specificity.

The study amplified TCR beta CDR3 regions using RNA transcripts. An opening RT-PCR round employed HTBI primers and preceded a second-round multiplex PCR. TCRdb reprocessed the multiplex PCR reads via MiXCR and lists one record per CDR3 protein. Of about 590,000 distinct CDR3 sequences listed, approximately 35% are singletons. Trimming took off 5 bases at V and 1 base at J, with 6 bases between the two ends. There are 12 residues in the CDR3. In germline, CDR1 is SNHLY, CDR2 FYNNEI. This clonotype occurred many times. The antigen is undetermined. The sample was peripheral blood or thyroid tissue (not recorded which). The V and J genes are TRBV2 and TRBJ2-7; D uncertain. This sequence originates from an adult man with Graves' hyperthyroidism. The CDR3 is CASSSLSYEQYF. The CDR3 nucleotides are TGTGCCAGCAGTTCTTTATCCTACGAGCAGTACTTC.